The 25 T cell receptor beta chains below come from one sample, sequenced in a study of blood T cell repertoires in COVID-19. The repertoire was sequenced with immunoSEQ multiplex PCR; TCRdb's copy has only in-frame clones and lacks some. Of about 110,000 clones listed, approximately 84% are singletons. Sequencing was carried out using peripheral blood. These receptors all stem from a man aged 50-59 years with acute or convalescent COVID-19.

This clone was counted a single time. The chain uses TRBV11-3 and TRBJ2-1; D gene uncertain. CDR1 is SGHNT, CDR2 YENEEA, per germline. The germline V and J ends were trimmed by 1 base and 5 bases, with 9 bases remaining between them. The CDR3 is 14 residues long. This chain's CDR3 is CASSLGAVDNEQFF. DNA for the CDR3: TGTGCCAGCAGCTTAGGGGCCGTCGACAATGAGCAGTTCTTC.

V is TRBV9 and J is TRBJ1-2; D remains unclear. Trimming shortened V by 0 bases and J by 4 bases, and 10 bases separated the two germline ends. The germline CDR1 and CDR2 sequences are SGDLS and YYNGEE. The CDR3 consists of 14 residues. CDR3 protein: CASSVDVLFYGYTF. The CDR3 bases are TGTGCCAGCAGCGTAGATGTTTTATTCTATGGCTACACCTTC.

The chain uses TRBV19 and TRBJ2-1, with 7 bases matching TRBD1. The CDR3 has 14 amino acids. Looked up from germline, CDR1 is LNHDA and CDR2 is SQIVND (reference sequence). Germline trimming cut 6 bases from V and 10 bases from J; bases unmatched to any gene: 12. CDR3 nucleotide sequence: TGTGCCAGTAGCCGCACCCCCCGACAGGGAGAGCAGTTCTTC. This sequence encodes CASSRTPRQGEQFF.

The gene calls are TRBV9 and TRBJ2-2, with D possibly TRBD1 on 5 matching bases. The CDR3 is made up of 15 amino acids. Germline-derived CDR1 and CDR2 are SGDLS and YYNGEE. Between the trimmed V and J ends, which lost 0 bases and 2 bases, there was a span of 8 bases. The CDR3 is CASSVEQVNTGELFF. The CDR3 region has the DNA TGTGCCAGCAGCGTAGAACAGGTTAACACCGGGGAGCTGTTTTTT.

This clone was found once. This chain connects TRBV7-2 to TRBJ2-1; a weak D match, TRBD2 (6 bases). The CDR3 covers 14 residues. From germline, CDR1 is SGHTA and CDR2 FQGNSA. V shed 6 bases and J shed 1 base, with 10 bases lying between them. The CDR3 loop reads CASSPTSSYNEQFF. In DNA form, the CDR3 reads TGTGCCAGCAGTCCGACTAGTTCCTACAATGAGCAGTTCTTC. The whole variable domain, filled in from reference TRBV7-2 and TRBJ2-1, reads GAGVSQSPSNKVTEKGKDVELRCDPISGHTALYWYRQSLGQGLEFLIYFQGNSAPDKSGLPSDRFSAERTGGSVSTLTIQRTQQEDSAVYLCASSPTSSYNEQFFGPGTRLTVL.

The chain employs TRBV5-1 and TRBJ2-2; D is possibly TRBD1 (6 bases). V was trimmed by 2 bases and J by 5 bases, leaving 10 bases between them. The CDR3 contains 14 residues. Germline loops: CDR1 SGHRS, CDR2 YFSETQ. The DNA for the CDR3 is TGCGCCAGCAGCTTACAGGGAGTGACCGGGGAGCTGTTTTTT. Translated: CASSLQGVTGELFF.

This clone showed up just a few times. The CDR3, as DNA: TGTGCCAGCAGCCAACGGGACAGGGCGTATGGCTACACCTTC. Its protein product is CASSQRDRAYGYTF. This rearrangement joins TRBV4-2 to TRBJ1-2, with 9 nucleotides matching TRBD1. CDR1 is LGHNA, CDR2 YNFKEQ, per germline. The CDR3 spans 14 residues. Unmatched junction bases numbered 3, after V lost 2 bases and J lost 5 bases.

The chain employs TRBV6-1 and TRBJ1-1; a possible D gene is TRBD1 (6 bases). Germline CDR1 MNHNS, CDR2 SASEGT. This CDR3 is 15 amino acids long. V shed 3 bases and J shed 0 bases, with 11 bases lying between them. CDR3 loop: CASSDRGGMNTEAFF. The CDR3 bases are TGTGCCAGCAGTGACAGGGGTGGAATGAACACTGAAGCTTTCTTT.

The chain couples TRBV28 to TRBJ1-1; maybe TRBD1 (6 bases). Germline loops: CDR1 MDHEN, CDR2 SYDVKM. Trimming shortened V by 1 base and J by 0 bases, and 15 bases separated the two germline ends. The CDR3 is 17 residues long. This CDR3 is CASSLFGFGGLNTEAFF. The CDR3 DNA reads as TGTGCCAGCAGTTTATTCGGTTTTGGGGGCTTGAACACTGAAGCTTTCTTT.

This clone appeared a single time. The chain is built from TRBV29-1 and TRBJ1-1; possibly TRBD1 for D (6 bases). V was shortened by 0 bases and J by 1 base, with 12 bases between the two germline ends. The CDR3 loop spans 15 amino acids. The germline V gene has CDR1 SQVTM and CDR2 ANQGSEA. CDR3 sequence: CSVEEIRGENTEAFF. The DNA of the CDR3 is TGCAGCGTTGAAGAGATCAGGGGAGAGAACACTGAAGCTTTCTTT.

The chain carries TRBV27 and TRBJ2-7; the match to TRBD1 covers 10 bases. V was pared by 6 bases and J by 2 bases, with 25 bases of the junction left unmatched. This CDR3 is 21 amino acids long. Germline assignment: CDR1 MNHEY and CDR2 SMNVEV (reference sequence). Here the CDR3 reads CASSPNLRDRGRLVRAYEQYF. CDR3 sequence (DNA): TGTGCCAGCAGCCCAAATTTACGGGACAGGGGTAGACTAGTCCGGGCCTACGAGCAGTACTTC.

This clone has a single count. For the CDR3, the DNA is TGTGCCAGCAGCTTAACGGGGACAGGCCCGACCTCTGGAAACACCATATATTTT. It is translated as CASSLTGTGPTSGNTIYF. The genes are TRBV7-3 and TRBJ1-3; 8 nucleotides agree with TRBD1. The length of the CDR3 is 18 residues. The germline gives CDR1 SGHTA, CDR2 FQGTGA. Losses at the gene ends were 0 bases for V and 0 bases for J; bases not matched to a gene: 7.

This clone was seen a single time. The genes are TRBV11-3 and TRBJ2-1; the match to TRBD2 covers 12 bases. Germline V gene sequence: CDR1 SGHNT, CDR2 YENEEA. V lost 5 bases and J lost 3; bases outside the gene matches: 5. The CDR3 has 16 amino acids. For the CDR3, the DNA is TGTGCCAGCAGCCCCTCTAGCGGGGGGGGCTACAATGAGCAGTTCTTC. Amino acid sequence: CASSPSSGGGYNEQFF.

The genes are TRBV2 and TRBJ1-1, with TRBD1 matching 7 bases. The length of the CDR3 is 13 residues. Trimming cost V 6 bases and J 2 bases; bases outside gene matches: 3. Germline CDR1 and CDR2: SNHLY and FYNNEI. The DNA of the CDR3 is TGTGCCAGCAGGGGACAGCGCAACACTGAAGCTTTCTTT. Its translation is CASRGQRNTEAFF.

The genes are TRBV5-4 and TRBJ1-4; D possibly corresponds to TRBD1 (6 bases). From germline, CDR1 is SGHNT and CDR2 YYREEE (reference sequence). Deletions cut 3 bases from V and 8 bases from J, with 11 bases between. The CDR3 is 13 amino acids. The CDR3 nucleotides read TGTGCCAGCAGCTCCAAGGGGACAGAAAAACTGTTTTTT. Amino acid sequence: CASSSKGTEKLFF.

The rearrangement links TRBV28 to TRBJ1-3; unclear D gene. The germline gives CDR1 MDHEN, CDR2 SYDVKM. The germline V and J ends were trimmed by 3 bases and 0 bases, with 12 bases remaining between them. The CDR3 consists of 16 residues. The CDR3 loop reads CASSFAPLSSGNTIYF. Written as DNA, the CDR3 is TGTGCCAGCAGTTTCGCTCCCCTAAGCTCTGGAAACACCATATATTTT.

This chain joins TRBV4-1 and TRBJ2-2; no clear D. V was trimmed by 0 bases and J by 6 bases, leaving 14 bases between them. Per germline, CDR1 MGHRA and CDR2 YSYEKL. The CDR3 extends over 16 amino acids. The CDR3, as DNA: TGCGCCAGCAGCCAAGATGGTCGTCTGGGCGCCGGGGAGCTGTTTTTT. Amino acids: CASSQDGRLGAGELFF.

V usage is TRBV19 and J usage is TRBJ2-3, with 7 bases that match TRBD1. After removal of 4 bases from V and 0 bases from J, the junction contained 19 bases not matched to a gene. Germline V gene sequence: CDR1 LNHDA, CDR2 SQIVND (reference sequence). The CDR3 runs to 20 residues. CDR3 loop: CASSRGYRGGKSASTDTQYF. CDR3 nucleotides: TGTGCCAGTAGTAGGGGATACAGGGGCGGAAAATCAGCTAGCACAGATACGCAGTATTTT.

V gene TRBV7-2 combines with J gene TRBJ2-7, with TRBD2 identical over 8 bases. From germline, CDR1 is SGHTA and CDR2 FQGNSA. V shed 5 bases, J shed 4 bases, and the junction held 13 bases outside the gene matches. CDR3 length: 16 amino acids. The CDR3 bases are TGTGCCAGCAGCCTTAGAGTGGGCGGGGGGCTTTACGAGCAGTACTTC. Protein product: CASSLRVGGGLYEQYF.

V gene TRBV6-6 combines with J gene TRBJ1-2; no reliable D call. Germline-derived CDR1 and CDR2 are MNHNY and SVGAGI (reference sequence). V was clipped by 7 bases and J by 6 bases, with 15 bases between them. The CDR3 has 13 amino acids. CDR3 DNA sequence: TGTGCCAGCACGCTGGAGCGAACCCATGGCTACACCTTC. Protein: CASTLERTHGYTF.

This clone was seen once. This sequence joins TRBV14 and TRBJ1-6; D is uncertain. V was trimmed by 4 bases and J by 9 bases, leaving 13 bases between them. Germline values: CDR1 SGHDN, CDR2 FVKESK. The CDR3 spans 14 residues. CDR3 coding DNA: TGTGCCAGCAGCCGAGAGATAGTCGGTTCACCCCTCCACTTT. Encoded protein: CASSREIVGSPLHF.

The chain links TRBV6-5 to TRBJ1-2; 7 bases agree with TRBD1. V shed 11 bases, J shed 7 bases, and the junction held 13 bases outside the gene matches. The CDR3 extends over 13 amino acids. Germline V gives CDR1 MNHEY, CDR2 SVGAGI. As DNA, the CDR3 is TGTGCCTCTCGACAGGGTGGTGTGAGTGGCTACACCTTC. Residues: CASRQGGVSGYTF.

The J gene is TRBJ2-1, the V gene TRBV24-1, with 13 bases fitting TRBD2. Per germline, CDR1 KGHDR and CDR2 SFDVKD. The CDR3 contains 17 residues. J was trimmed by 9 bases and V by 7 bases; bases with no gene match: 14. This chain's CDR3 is CATSGGLLAGGPSEQFF. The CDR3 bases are TGTGCCACCAGCGGGGGCCTACTAGCGGGGGGGCCCAGTGAGCAGTTCTTC.

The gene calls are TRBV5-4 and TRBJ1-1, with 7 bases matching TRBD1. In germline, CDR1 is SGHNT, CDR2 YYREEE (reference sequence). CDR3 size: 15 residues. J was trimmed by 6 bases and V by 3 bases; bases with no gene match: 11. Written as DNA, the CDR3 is TGTGCCAGCAGCTCGCTTAAGGGGGCGAAATCTGAAGCTTTCTTT. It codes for CASSSLKGAKSEAFF.

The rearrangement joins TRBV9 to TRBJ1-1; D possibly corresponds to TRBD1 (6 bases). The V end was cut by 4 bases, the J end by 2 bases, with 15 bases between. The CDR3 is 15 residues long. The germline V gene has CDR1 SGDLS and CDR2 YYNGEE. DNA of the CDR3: TGTGCCAGCAGCCCGGGGTGGGGGCATAACACTGAAGCTTTCTTT. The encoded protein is CASSPGWGHNTEAFF.